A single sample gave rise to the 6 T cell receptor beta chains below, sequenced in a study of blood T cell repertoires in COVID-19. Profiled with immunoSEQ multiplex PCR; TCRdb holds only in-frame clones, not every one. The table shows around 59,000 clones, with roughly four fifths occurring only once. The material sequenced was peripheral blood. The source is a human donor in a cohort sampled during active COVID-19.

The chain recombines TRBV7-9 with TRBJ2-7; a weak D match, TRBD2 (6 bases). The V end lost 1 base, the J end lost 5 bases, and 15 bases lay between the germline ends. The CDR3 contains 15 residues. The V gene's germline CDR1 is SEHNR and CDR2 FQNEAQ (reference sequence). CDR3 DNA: TGTGCCAGCAGCTTAGTTAGGGGAGGAACACACGAGCAGTACTTC. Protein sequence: CASSLVRGGTHEQYF.

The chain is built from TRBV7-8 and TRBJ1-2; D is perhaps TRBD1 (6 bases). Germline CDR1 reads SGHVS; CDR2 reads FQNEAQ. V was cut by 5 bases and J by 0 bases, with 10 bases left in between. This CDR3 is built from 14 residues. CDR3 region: CASSPGTTNYGYTF. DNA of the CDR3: TGTGCCAGCAGCCCCGGGACAACTAACTATGGCTACACCTTC.

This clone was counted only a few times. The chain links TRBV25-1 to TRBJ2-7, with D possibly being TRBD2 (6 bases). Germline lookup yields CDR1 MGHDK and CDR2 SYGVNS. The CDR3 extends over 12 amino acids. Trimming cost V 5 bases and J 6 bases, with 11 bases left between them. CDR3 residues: CASSRGFREQYF. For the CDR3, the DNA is TGTGCCAGCAGTCGGGGGTTCCGCGAGCAGTACTTC.

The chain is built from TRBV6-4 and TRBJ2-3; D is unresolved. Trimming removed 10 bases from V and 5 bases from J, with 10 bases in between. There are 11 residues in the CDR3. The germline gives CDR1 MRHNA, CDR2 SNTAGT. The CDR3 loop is CATRLGDTQYF. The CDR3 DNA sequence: TGTGCCACACGACTGGGAGATACGCAGTATTTT.

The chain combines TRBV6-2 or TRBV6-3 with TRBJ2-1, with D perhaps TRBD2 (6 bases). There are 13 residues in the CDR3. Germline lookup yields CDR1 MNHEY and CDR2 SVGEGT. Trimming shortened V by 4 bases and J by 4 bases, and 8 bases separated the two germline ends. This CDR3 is CASSSGTYNEQFF. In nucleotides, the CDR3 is TGTGCCAGCAGTTCCGGGACTTACAATGAGCAGTTCTTC.

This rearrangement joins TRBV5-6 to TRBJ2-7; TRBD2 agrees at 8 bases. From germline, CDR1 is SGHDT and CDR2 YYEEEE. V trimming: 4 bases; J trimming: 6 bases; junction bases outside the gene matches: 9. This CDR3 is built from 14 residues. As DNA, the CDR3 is TGTGCCAGCAGCCCCAGAGCGGGAGTTTCCGAGCAGTACTTC. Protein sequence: CASSPRAGVSEQYF.